These 18 T cell receptor beta chains came from one sample sequenced in a study of T cell repertoires in cytomegalovirus infection (dated 2019 in TCRdb). Antigens of these TCRs are unknown. TCRdb names Illumina HiSeq 1500 as the instrument used. Using fastp at Q25 and MiXCR, TCRdb reprocessed the public reads and kept productive beta chains. Each CDR3 protein gets just one entry, which takes the most common genes and DNA from the rows behind it. This sample comprises 300,000 to 400,000 distinct CDR3 sequences, about 29% of them detected only once. The leading ten clones occupy 20% of the sample. Sample treatment or condition, as interpreted from the label and publication: in vitro stimulation with specific CMV peptide epitopes to enrich CMV-specific T cells. The sequences come from cultured PBMCs, collected from culture after CMV antigen stimulation. These receptors were collected from a human donor in good health (CMV status not recorded). Some clones in this sample may be carry-over from other donors' samples.

Notes on this clonotype: This may be a read error: a much more frequent sequence differs by one nucleotide. The chain employs TRBV5-6 and TRBJ1-2, with TRBD1 matching over 9 bases. This CDR3 has 14 amino acids. Trimming cost V 2 bases and J 6 bases; bases outside gene matches: 5. From germline, CDR1 is SGHDT and CDR2 YYEEEE. The DNA of the CDR3 is TGTGCCAGCAGCTTACCCGGGACAGGGAATGGCTACACCTTC. Translating it yields CASSLPGTGNGYTF.

A few counts support this clonotype. The rearrangement uses TRBV5-6 and TRBJ2-5, with D possibly being TRBD2 (6 bases). CDR3 length equals 16 residues. The germline V gene has CDR1 SGHDT and CDR2 YYEEEE. V lost 0 bases and J 4 bases, leaving 16 bases between the germline ends. The CDR3 region has the DNA TGTGCCAGCAGCTTGGCTGGGAGGTCCGAAGGAGAGACCCAGTACTTC. It encodes CASSLAGRSEGETQYF.

By sample fraction, this clonotype is medium-sized. The rearrangement uses TRBV7-6 and TRBJ2-5; D ambiguous. Germline V gene data show CDR1 as SGHVS and CDR2 as FNYEAQ. This CDR3 has 14 amino acids. V was trimmed by 5 bases and J by 4 bases, leaving 14 bases between them. The CDR3: CASSTRPLRETQYF. In DNA, the CDR3 is TGTGCCAGCAGCACCCGCCCGCTTAGAGAGACCCAGTACTTC.

This clonotype ranks as medium-sized. This sequence joins TRBV7-2 and TRBJ2-4; 9 bases are a match to TRBD2. The CDR3 has 16 amino acids. The germline gives CDR1 SGHTA, CDR2 FQGNSA. The trim removed 5 bases at V and 0 bases at J, leaving 5 bases unmatched. The CDR3: CASSTTSGLAKNIQYF. The DNA of the CDR3 is TGTGCCAGCAGCACCACTAGCGGGCTAGCCAAAAACATTCAGTACTTC.

This chain links TRBV5-1 with TRBJ2-1; 12 nucleotides line up with TRBD2. Looked up from germline, CDR1 is SGHRS and CDR2 is YFSETQ. Trimming took 7 bases from V and 5 from J; bases not matched to a gene: 4. This CDR3 has 14 amino acids. CDR3 protein: CASGRTSGDNEQFF. As DNA, the CDR3 is TGCGCCAGCGGAAGGACTAGCGGGGACAATGAGCAGTTCTTC.

The V and J genes are TRBV6-5 and TRBJ1-6, with TRBD1 as a possible D gene (5 bases). V dropped 5 bases and J dropped 5 bases, with 19 bases sitting between them. CDR1 is MNHEY and CDR2 is SVGAGI in the germline V gene. The length of the CDR3 is 17 residues. The CDR3 DNA reads TGTGCCAGCAGTACCAAGACAGCAACTATTGATAATTCACCCCTCCACTTT. Translated, it gives CASSTKTATIDNSPLHF.

The chain links TRBV12-3 or TRBV12-4 to TRBJ1-6; 8 nucleotides align to TRBD1. V lost 8 bases to trimming and J lost 7 bases; unmatched junction nucleotides: 7. The CDR3 sequence is 14 residues long. For the CDR3, the DNA is TGTGCCAGCCAAAGAAGGACAGGGAATTCACCCCTCCACTTT. It codes for CASQRRTGNSPLHF.

The genes are TRBV5-1 and TRBJ2-1; D is ambiguous. CDR1 is SGHRS and CDR2 is YFSETQ in the germline V gene. Trimming shortened V by 0 bases and J by 3 bases, and 7 bases separated the two germline ends. The length of the CDR3 is 14 residues. CDR3 DNA: TGCGCCAGCAGCTTGGCGGTAGACTACAATGAGCAGTTCTTC. It is translated as CASSLAVDYNEQFF.

This clonotype was recorded a few times. The gene calls are TRBV28 and TRBJ2-5; 7 nucleotides agree with TRBD2. CDR1 MDHEN and CDR2 SYDVKM come from the germline V gene. J was trimmed by 6 bases and V by 2 bases; bases with no gene match: 6. This CDR3 contains 14 residues. The CDR3 loop reads CASSLGGSSKTQYF. For the CDR3, the DNA is TGTGCCAGCAGTTTAGGCGGGAGTTCTAAGACCCAGTACTTC.

In this sample, this clonotype turned up many times. This chain links TRBV7-9 with TRBJ2-7, with D perhaps given as TRBD1 or TRBD2 (6 bases each). Germline V gives CDR1 SEHNR, CDR2 FQNEAQ (reference sequence). V was trimmed by 6 bases and J by 0 bases, leaving 24 bases between them. CDR3 length: 18 amino acids. Here the CDR3 DNA reads TGTGCCAGCAGTCTTACGGGTCGGGGGACACCTAGCTCCTACGAGCAGTACTTC. This encodes CASSLTGRGTPSSYEQYF.

The chain recombines TRBV7-9 with TRBJ1-2, with no clear D. With 4 bases removed from V and 8 bases from J, the gap between germline ends came to 14 bases. The CDR3 contains 13 residues. Per germline, CDR1 SEHNR and CDR2 FQNEAQ (reference sequence). For the CDR3, the DNA is TGTGCCAGCAGCTCATTTAAAATGCCGGGCTACACCTTC. The encoded protein is CASSSFKMPGYTF. Looking up the rest from reference TRBV7-9 and TRBJ1-2 gives the full variable domain: DTGVSQNPRHKITKRGQNVTFRCDPISEHNRLYWYRQTLGQGPEFLTYFQNEAQLEKSRLLSDRFSAERPKGSFSTLEIQRTEQGDSAMYLCASSSFKMPGYTFGSGTRLTVV.

The table lists this clonotype with a few counts. The chain carries TRBV5-1 and TRBJ2-2, with D possibly TRBD2 on 6 matching bases. V was shortened by 2 bases and J by 4 bases, with 12 bases between the two germline ends. The CDR3 consists of 15 residues. Germline assignment: CDR1 SGHRS and CDR2 YFSETQ. Here the CDR3 reads CASSFLSGVTGELFF. DNA of the CDR3: TGCGCCAGCAGCTTCCTCTCGGGGGTCACCGGGGAGCTGTTTTTT.

This clonotype was observed a few times. The J gene is TRBJ1-1, the V gene TRBV14; D might be TRBD1 (5 bases). The CDR3 has 11 residues. Trimming shortened V by 4 bases and J by 11 bases, and 11 bases separated the two germline ends. CDR1 and CDR2 from the germline V gene are SGHDN and FVKESK. The CDR3 DNA is TGTGCCAGCAGCCGGGTCCGGGGCGCTTTCTTT. It is translated as CASSRVRGAFF.

V gene TRBV2 combines with J gene TRBJ2-2; weak D call: TRBD1 (6 bases). Trimming took 9 bases from V and 0 from J, leaving 8 bases between them. The CDR3 consists of 13 residues. From germline, CDR1 is SNHLY and CDR2 FYNNEI. The CDR3 DNA follows: TGTGCCAGGACAGGACCGAACACCGGGGAGCTGTTTTTT. This translates into CARTGPNTGELFF.

This clonotype was observed a few times. The V and J genes are TRBV6-2 or TRBV6-3 and TRBJ2-7; D is unclear. V dropped 5 bases and J dropped 5 bases, with 10 bases sitting between them. The CDR3 spans 12 residues. Germline V gene data show CDR1 as MNHEY and CDR2 as SVGEGT. This chain's CDR3 is CASSHGWDEQYF. The CDR3 DNA reads as TGTGCCAGCAGTCACGGATGGGACGAGCAGTACTTC.

The chain recombines TRBV20-1 with TRBJ1-1, with 7 bases fitting TRBD1. V was clipped by 8 bases and J by 4 bases; unmatched bases: 4. Per the germline V gene, CDR1 is DFQATT and CDR2 is SNEGSKA (reference sequence). The CDR3 is 11 residues long. DNA for the CDR3: TGCAGTCCGCAGGGGGGCACTGAAGCTTTCTTT. Residues: CSPQGGTEAFF.

This chain joins TRBV7-8 and TRBJ2-7; a weak D match, TRBD1 (6 bases). Trimming cost V 1 base and J 3 bases, with 10 bases left between them. Germline values: CDR1 SGHVS, CDR2 FQNEAQ. This CDR3 region has 14 residues. The CDR3 region is CASSLDGQCYEQYF. The CDR3 DNA follows: TGTGCCAGCAGCTTAGATGGACAGTGCTACGAGCAGTACTTC.

This clonotype was counted a few times. This rearrangement joins TRBV12-3 or TRBV12-4 to TRBJ2-5; D unresolved. The CDR3 loop spans 12 amino acids. V lost 8 bases to trimming and J lost 7 bases, with 14 bases between them. CDR3 DNA: TGTGCCAGCTCGGCAGTCCGCGGGACCCAGTACTTC. Translated, it gives CASSAVRGTQYF.